Detailed here is one TCR beta chain. Method: immunoSEQ multiplex PCR; TCRdb's copy keeps in-frame clones and lacks some. Here the sample spans about 140,000 clones, around 80% being singletons. The data were obtained in a study of blood T cell repertoires in COVID-19. Overall study context: The cDNA or gDNA used as material had been derived from T cells, B-cell-depleted T cells, or PBMCs.

Between the trimmed V and J ends, which lost 2 bases and 0 bases, there was a span of 11 bases. CDR3 length: 16 residues. The germline V gene has CDR1 MNHEY and CDR2 SVGEGT. The clonotype comes from a human donor in a cohort sampled during active COVID-19. Sequencing was carried out using peripheral blood. The chain couples TRBV6-2 or TRBV6-3 to TRBJ1-3; D call uncertain. The CDR3 sequence is CASSYPAASSGNTIYF. The CDR3 region has the DNA TGTGCCAGCAGTTACCCCGCGGCCAGCTCTGGAAACACCATATATTTT.